What follows are 23 T cell receptor beta chains derived from one specimen sequenced in a study of Ad26.COV2.S vaccination and SARS-CoV-2 variants. Treatment indicated: around 19 received Ad26.COV2.S at low or high dose, single or two shots; about 5 received placebo; per-sample allocation not given. On day 63 after the first injection, vaccine and placebo recipients gave samples. Using immunoSEQ multiplex PCR, the repertoire was profiled, and TCRdb retains in-frame clones only, with some absent. The sample shows a few hundred thousand clones, approximately 90% of them seen only once. Material: peripheral blood, obtained in a trial of Ad26.COV2.S vaccine versus placebo. Receptors originate from a person aged 18 to 65 who received the Ad26.COV2.S COVID-19 vaccine or a placebo.

The gene calls are TRBV20-1 and TRBJ2-7, with TRBD1 identical over 8 bases. V trimming: 3 bases; J trimming: 4 bases; junction bases outside the gene matches: 5. The CDR3 sequence is 13 residues long. Germline assignment: CDR1 DFQATT and CDR2 SNEGSKA (reference sequence). CDR3 protein: CSASGRGPYEQYF. In nucleotides, the CDR3 is TGCAGTGCTAGTGGCAGGGGGCCTTACGAGCAGTACTTC.

The chain links TRBV3-1 (or the pseudogene TRBV3-2) to TRBJ1-6; unclear D gene. Germline assignment: CDR1 LGHDT and CDR2 YNNKEL (reference sequence). This CDR3 spans 13 amino acids. V was clipped by 1 base and J by 10 bases, with 8 bases between them. Here the CDR3 DNA reads TGTGCCAGCAGCCAAGTAAACACGTCACCCCTCCACTTT. It translates to CASSQVNTSPLHF.

The rearrangement links TRBV24-1 to TRBJ2-5, with D tentatively TRBD1 or TRBD2 (5 bases each). This CDR3 is 16 amino acids long. The V end was cut by 6 bases, the J end by 5 bases, with 21 bases between. Germline V gives CDR1 KGHDR, CDR2 SFDVKD. The CDR3 protein is CATSTPSIVGDETQYF. The CDR3 DNA reads TGTGCCACCAGTACCCCATCGATAGTAGGGGACGAGACCCAGTACTTC.

V usage is TRBV27 and J usage is TRBJ1-6; D gene uncertain. CDR1 is MNHEY and CDR2 is SMNVEV in the germline V gene (reference sequence). V was pared by 8 bases and J by 1 base, with 12 bases between. The CDR3 is 15 residues long. The DNA for the CDR3 is TGTGCCAGCGCAAATAGTCGTTCCTATAATTCACCCCTCCACTTT. Translating it yields CASANSRSYNSPLHF.

The V gene is TRBV19, the J gene TRBJ2-6; D ambiguous. The germline V gene has CDR1 LNHDA and CDR2 SQIVND (reference sequence). CDR3 length equals 16 residues. Trimming left V 7 bases short and J 2 bases short, with 15 bases between. DNA of the CDR3: TGTGCCAGTAAATCTATAGGTGTTACTGGGGCCAACGTCCTGACTTTC. Amino acids: CASKSIGVTGANVLTF. The whole variable domain, remainder taken from reference TRBV19 and TRBJ2-6, is DGGITQSPKYLFRKEGQNVTLSCEQNLNHDAMYWYRQDPGQGLRLIYYSQIVNDFQKGDIAEGYSVSREKKESFPLTVTSAQKNPTAFYLCASKSIGVTGANVLTFGAGSRLTVL.

The chain joins TRBV6-6 to TRBJ1-5; a possible D gene is TRBD1 (5 bases). The CDR3 is 14 amino acids. Per the germline V gene, CDR1 is MNHNY and CDR2 is SVGAGI (reference sequence). V shed 5 bases and J shed 2 bases, with 10 bases lying between them. The CDR3 reads CASSTQGGNQPQHF. The CDR3 bases are TGTGCCAGCAGTACGCAGGGAGGCAATCAGCCCCAGCATTTT.

V gene TRBV6-5 combines with J gene TRBJ1-2; TRBD1 is a possible D gene (5 bases). Germline V gene lookup returns CDR1 MNHEY and CDR2 SVGAGI. Trimming stripped 6 bases from V and 4 bases from J, with 12 bases between. The CDR3 runs to 13 residues. The CDR3 nucleotides are TGTGCCAGCAGCATCAGGGTTAGCTATGGCTACACCTTC. Translating it yields CASSIRVSYGYTF.

This rearrangement joins TRBV5-4 to TRBJ2-5; 10 positions agree with TRBD2. Germline lookup yields CDR1 SGHNT and CDR2 YYREEE (reference sequence). J was trimmed by 5 bases and V by 2 bases; bases with no gene match: 6. The CDR3 sequence is 15 residues long. Here the CDR3 reads CASSFAGTSAETQYF. The CDR3 bases are TGTGCCAGCAGCTTTGCGGGGACTAGCGCGGAGACCCAGTACTTC.

This chain joins TRBV28 and TRBJ1-5, with TRBD1 matching over 10 bases. Germline V lookup: CDR1 MDHEN, CDR2 SYDVKM. The CDR3 extends over 17 amino acids. V lost 3 bases to trimming and J lost 1 base; unmatched junction nucleotides: 6. In DNA form, the CDR3 reads TGTGCCAGCAGTTTTGACAGGGGGCGAATGAGCAATCAGCCCCAGCATTTT. Translation: CASSFDRGRMSNQPQHF.

The chain is built from TRBV9 and TRBJ1-3; TRBD1 might be the D (5 bases). The length of the CDR3 is 14 residues. In germline, CDR1 is SGDLS, CDR2 YYNGEE. Trimming stripped 4 bases from V and 4 bases from J, with 12 bases between. The CDR3 here is CASSLQGAGNTIYF. CDR3 nucleotide sequence: TGTGCCAGCAGCTTGCAGGGAGCAGGAAACACCATATATTTT.

This clone was counted between two and nine times. The chain combines TRBV6-1 with TRBJ1-1; unclear D gene. Looked up from germline, CDR1 is MNHNS and CDR2 is SASEGT. This CDR3 is 13 amino acids long. Trimming pared 1 base from V and 3 bases from J, leaving 6 bases between. Here the CDR3 DNA reads TGTGCCAGCAGTGAAGTCCGGGACACTGAAGCTTTCTTT. Amino acids: CASSEVRDTEAFF.

This clone was seen just once. V is TRBV5-1 and J is TRBJ1-1; TRBD1 agrees at 7 bases. V was pared by 2 bases and J by 0 bases, with 7 bases of the junction left unmatched. This CDR3 has 16 residues. CDR1 and CDR2 (germline): SGHRS, YFSETQ. CDR3 sequence reads: CASSLRPGQLNTEAFF. In DNA form, the CDR3 reads TGCGCCAGCAGCTTACGTCCGGGACAGCTGAACACTGAAGCTTTCTTT. Together with reference TRBV5-1 and TRBJ1-1, the CDR3 gives the full variable domain: KAGVTQTPRYLIKTRGQQVTLSCSPISGHRSVSWYQQTPGQGLQFLFEYFSETQRNKGNFPGRFSGRQFSNSRSEMNVSTLELGDSALYLCASSLRPGQLNTEAFFGQGTRLTVV.

The chain combines TRBV11-2 with TRBJ1-1, with D possibly TRBD1 on 5 matching bases. This CDR3 contains 13 residues. V lost 10 bases and J 6 bases, leaving 18 bases between the germline ends. In germline, CDR1 is SGHAT, CDR2 FQNNGV. CDR3 in DNA: TGTGCCACACCTGACAGCCGGATCGCTGAAGCTTTCTTT. Amino acid sequence: CATPDSRIAEAFF.

The CDR3 sequence is CSVRQAAYYGYTF. The CDR3 nucleotides read TGCAGCGTTCGACAGGCTGCGTACTATGGCTACACCTTC. The rearrangement uses TRBV29-1 and TRBJ1-2; the D gene is possibly TRBD1 (6 bases). Trimming took off 5 bases at V and 3 bases at J, with 13 bases between the two ends. The germline gives CDR1 SQVTM, CDR2 ANQGSEA. This CDR3 spans 13 amino acids.

Comments on this clone: Other DNA sequences in this specimen translate into the identical CDR3. The chain uses TRBV2 and TRBJ2-7, with TRBD1 identical over 9 bases. The V and J ends lost 6 bases and 2 bases, in that order; junction bases with no gene match: 5. The CDR3 contains 14 residues. Per germline, CDR1 SNHLY and CDR2 FYNNEI. This CDR3 is CASSAGTGPYEQYF. The CDR3 DNA reads TGTGCCAGCAGCGCCGGGACAGGGCCCTACGAGCAGTACTTC.

The CDR3 sequence: CASGRSNTGELFF. The CDR3 coding sequence is TGTGCCTCGGGGCGATCGAACACCGGGGAGCTGTTTTTT. The chain combines TRBV10-3 with TRBJ2-2; D possibly matches TRBD1 or TRBD2 (5 bases each). The germline CDR1 and CDR2 sequences are ENHRY and SYGVKD. This CDR3 has 13 amino acids. V gave up 11 bases and J gave up 0 bases, with 10 bases separating them.

This clone has just one count. CDR3 in amino acids: CASSPAGEEKLFF. Here the CDR3 DNA reads TGTGCCAGCAGCCCGGCGGGCGAGGAAAAACTGTTTTTT. The V and J genes are TRBV5-6 and TRBJ1-4; D is undetermined. V dropped 4 bases and J dropped 8 bases, with 12 bases sitting between them. Germline V gene data show CDR1 as SGHDT and CDR2 as YYEEEE. CDR3 length: 13 residues.

The chain has TRBV19 and TRBJ1-4; D possibly corresponds to TRBD1 (5 bases). Germline V CDR1 and CDR2: LNHDA, SQIVND (reference sequence). Trimming removed 7 bases at V and 6 bases at J, with 18 bases between. The CDR3 contains 15 residues. In DNA form, the CDR3 reads TGTGCCAGTACCCGGCGACAGCCCGGGGATGAAAAACTGTTTTTT. Its protein product is CASTRRQPGDEKLFF.

J is TRBJ2-2 and V is TRBV19, with TRBD2 as a possible D gene (7 bases). CDR1 and CDR2 (germline): LNHDA, SQIVND (reference sequence). The CDR3 extends over 16 amino acids. V lost 1 base and J 1 base, leaving 10 bases between the germline ends. For the CDR3, the DNA is TGTGCCAGTAGTATAGTCGGGGGGCTGAACACCGGGGAGCTGTTTTTT. Translation gives CASSIVGGLNTGELFF. Based on the CDR3 plus reference TRBV19 and TRBJ2-2, the full variable domain is DGGITQSPKYLFRKEGQNVTLSCEQNLNHDAMYWYRQDPGQGLRLIYYSQIVNDFQKGDIAEGYSVSREKKESFPLTVTSAQKNPTAFYLCASSIVGGLNTGELFFGEGSRLTVL.

The chain carries TRBV5-1 and TRBJ1-1; TRBD1 matches 7 bases. The CDR3 covers 18 residues. Trimming removed 0 bases from V and 0 bases from J; junction bases left unmatched: 11. Germline V gene sequence: CDR1 SGHRS, CDR2 YFSETQ. The DNA for the CDR3 is TGCGCCAGCAGCTTGGTCCCCTTTACCACAGGGGTGAACACTGAAGCTTTCTTT. As protein: CASSLVPFTTGVNTEAFF.

V gene TRBV6-6 combines with J gene TRBJ2-5; TRBD2 matches at 12 bases. The CDR3 runs to 16 residues. Germline-derived CDR1 and CDR2 are MNHNY and SVGAGI (reference sequence). V was pared by 5 bases and J by 4 bases, with 8 bases of the junction left unmatched. The CDR3 bases are TGTGCCAGCAGTCCTGGCCTAGCGGGGGGGGGAGAGACCCAGTACTTC. Amino acid sequence: CASSPGLAGGGETQYF.

The chain links TRBV19 to TRBJ1-2; 7 nucleotides line up with TRBD1. V lost 6 bases and J lost 3; bases outside the gene matches: 4. The CDR3 sequence is 13 residues long. The germline CDR1 and CDR2 sequences are LNHDA and SQIVND (reference sequence). CDR3 nucleotide sequence: TGTGCCAGTAGCCAGGGGGAATACTATGGCTACACCTTC. Translation gives CASSQGEYYGYTF.

V and J are TRBV9 and TRBJ2-5; 10 bases fit TRBD2. There are 15 residues in the CDR3. Unmatched junction bases numbered 5, after V lost 5 bases and J lost 1 base. The V gene's germline CDR1 is SGDLS and CDR2 YYNGEE. In DNA form, the CDR3 reads TGTGCCAGCAGTGGAAGGACTAGCGGCCAAGAGACCCAGTACTTC. Protein: CASSGRTSGQETQYF.